This TCR beta chain was captured in a study of T cell responses to AZD1222 COVID-19 vaccine. Overall study results and limits: Spike as a whole was targeted by vaccine-associated CD4 TCRs, dominant at 160-218 and 743-854.

Profiled with immunoSEQ multiplex PCR; TCRdb holds only in-frame clones, not every one. Among some 190,000 clones listed, 80% to 90% were seen once. V dropped 2 bases and J dropped 1; count of bases not matched to a gene: 0. Germline loops: CDR1 MRHNA, CDR2 SNTAGT. This CDR3 comprises 14 residues. Concerning this clone: As yet, its antigen is unknown. Different DNA sequences within this sample yield the same CDR3.

The gene calls are TRBV6-4 and TRBJ2-3; the match to TRBD1 covers 7 bases. The sequenced sample was peripheral blood, obtained on day 0 of AZD1222 vaccination. This sequence originates from an adult in good health. CDR3 nucleotide sequence: TGTGCCAGCAGTGACGGGACAGGCACAGATACGCAGTATTTT. Translated, it gives CASSDGTGTDTQYF.